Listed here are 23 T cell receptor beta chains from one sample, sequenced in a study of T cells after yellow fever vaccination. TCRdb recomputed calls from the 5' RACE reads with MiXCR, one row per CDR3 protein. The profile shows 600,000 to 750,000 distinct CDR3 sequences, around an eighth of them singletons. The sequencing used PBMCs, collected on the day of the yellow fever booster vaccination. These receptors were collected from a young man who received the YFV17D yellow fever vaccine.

Written as DNA, the CDR3 is TGTGCCAGCACCCCTCCGAACACCGGGGAGCTGTTTTTT. Amino acid sequence: CASTPPNTGELFF. The chain is built from TRBV6-2 or TRBV6-3 and TRBJ2-2; D is unclear. In germline, CDR1 is MNHEY, CDR2 SVGEGT. CDR3 length equals 13 residues. Trimming removed 7 bases from V and 0 bases from J, with 6 bases in between.

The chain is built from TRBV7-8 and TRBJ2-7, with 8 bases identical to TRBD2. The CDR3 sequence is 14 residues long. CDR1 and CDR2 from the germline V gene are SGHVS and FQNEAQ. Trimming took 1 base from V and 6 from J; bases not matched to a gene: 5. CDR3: CASSLGRLALEQYF. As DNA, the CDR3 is TGTGCCAGCAGCTTAGGACGACTAGCGCTCGAGCAGTACTTC.

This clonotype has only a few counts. The CDR3: CSVEGLAESTDTQYF. CDR3 DNA sequence: TGCAGCGTTGAAGGACTAGCGGAGAGCACAGATACGCAGTATTTT. The chain is built from TRBV29-1 and TRBJ2-3, with TRBD2 identical over 9 bases. The germline gives CDR1 SQVTM, CDR2 ANQGSEA. This CDR3 contains 15 residues. V shed 1 base and J 0 bases; nucleotides not matched to a gene: 2.

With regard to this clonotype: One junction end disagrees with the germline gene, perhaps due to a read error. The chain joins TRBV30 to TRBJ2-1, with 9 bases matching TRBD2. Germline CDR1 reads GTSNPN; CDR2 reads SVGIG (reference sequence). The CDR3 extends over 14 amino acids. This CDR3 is CVWLAGVGYNEQFF. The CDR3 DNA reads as TGTGTCTGGTTAGCGGGAGTGGGGTACAATGAGCAGTTCTTC.

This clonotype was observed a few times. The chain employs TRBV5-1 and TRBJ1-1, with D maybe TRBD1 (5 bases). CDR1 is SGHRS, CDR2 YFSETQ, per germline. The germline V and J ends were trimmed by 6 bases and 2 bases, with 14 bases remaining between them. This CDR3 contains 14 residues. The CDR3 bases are TGCGCCAGCATGCCGGGGGGAATTAACACTGAAGCTTTCTTT. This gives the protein CASMPGGINTEAFF.

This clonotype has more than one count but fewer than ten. DNA for the CDR3: TGTGCCAGCAGTTACTCGATCAACAGGTTTCTCACAGATACGCAGTATTTT. Translated: CASSYSINRFLTDTQYF. The rearrangement uses TRBV6-5 and TRBJ2-3; D is perhaps TRBD1 (5 bases). The CDR3 spans 17 residues. The V gene lost 0 bases and the J gene lost 2 bases, with 15 bases spanning the gap. In germline, CDR1 is MNHEY, CDR2 SVGAGI.

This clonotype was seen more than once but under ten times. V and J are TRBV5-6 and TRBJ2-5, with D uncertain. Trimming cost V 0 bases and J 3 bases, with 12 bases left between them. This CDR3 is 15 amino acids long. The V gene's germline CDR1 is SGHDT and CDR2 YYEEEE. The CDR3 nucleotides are TGTGCCAGCAGCTTGGCCCCCGGCGGCAAAGAGACCCAGTACTTC. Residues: CASSLAPGGKETQYF. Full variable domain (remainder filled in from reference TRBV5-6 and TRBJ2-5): DAGVTQSPTHLIKTRGQQVTLRCSPKSGHDTVSWYQQALGQGPQFIFQYYEEEERQRGNFPDRFSGHQFPNYSSELNVNALLLGDSALYLCASSLAPGGKETQYFGPGTRLLVL.

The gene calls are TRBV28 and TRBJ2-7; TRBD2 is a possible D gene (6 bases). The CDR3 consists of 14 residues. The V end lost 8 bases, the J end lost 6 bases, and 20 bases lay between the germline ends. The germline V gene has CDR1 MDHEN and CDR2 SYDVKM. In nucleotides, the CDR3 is TGTGCCAGCGTAGACCCGGGACTCAACGGCGAGCAGTACTTC. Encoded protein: CASVDPGLNGEQYF.

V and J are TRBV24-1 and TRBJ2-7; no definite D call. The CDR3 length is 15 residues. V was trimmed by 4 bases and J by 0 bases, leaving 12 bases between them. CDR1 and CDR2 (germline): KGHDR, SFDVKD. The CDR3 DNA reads TGTGCCACCAGTGACAGAGGCGTAACCTCCTACGAGCAGTACTTC. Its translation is CATSDRGVTSYEQYF.

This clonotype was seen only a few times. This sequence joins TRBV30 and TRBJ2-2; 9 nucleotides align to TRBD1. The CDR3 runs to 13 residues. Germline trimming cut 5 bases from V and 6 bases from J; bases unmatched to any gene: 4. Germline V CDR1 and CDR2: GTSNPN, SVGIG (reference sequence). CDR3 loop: CAWGDRVPGELFF. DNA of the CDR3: TGTGCCTGGGGGGACAGGGTTCCCGGGGAGCTGTTTTTT.

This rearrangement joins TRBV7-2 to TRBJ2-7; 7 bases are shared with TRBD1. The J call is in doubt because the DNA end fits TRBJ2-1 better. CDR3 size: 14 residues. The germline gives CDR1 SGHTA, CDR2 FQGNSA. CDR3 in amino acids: CASSARGRGYEQFF. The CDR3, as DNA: TGTGCCAGCAGCGCCAGGGGGAGAGGCTACGAGCAGTTCTTC.

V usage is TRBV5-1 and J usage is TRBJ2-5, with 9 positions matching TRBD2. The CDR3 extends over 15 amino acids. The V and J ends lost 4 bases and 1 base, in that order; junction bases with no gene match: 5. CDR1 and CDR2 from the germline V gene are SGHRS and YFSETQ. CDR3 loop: CASSPGTSLQETQYF. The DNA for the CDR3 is TGCGCCAGCAGCCCCGGGACTAGCCTCCAAGAGACCCAGTACTTC.

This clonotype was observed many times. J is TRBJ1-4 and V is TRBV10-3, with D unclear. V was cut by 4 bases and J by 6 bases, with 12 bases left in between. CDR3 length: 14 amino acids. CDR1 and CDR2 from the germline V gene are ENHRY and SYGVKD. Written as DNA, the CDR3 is TGTGCCATCAGTGGTGAGAGGTCAGATGAAAAACTGTTTTTT. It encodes CAISGERSDEKLFF.

CDR3 nucleotide sequence: TGTGCCAGCAGTGAAACCGGGACTAGCGGGAGTAGGCAGTACTTC. Translation: CASSETGTSGSRQYF. The chain couples TRBV25-1 to TRBJ2-7; TRBD2 matches 14 bases. CDR1 is MGHDK and CDR2 is SYGVNS in the germline V gene. With V trimmed by 2 bases and J by 9 bases, 6 bases remained unmatched. There are 15 residues in the CDR3.

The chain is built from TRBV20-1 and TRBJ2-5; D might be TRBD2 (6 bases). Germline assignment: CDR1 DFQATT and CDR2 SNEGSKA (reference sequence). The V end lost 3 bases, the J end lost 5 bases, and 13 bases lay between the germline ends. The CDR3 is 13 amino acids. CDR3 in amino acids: CSARPGRRETQYF. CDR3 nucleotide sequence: TGCAGTGCTAGGCCAGGGAGGCGCGAGACCCAGTACTTC.

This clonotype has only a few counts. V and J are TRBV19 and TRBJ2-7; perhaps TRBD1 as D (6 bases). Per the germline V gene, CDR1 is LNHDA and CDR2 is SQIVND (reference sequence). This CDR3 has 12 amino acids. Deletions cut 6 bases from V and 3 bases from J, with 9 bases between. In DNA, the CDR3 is TGTGCCAGTAGAGGCAGGGGCTACGAGCAGTACTTC. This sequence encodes CASRGRGYEQYF.

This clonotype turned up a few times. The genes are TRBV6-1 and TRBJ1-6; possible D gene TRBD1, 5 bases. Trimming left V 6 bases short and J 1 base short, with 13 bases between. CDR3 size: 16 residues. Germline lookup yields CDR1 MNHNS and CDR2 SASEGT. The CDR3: CASRDQGESYNSPLHF. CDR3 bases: TGTGCCAGCAGGGATCAAGGGGAGTCCTATAATTCACCCCTCCACTTT.

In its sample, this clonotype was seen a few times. CDR3 nucleotide sequence: TGTGCCAGCAGCTTACTAGCGGGAGGGCCAAGCACCGGGGAGCTGTTTTTT. Translation gives CASSLLAGGPSTGELFF. The V call is TRBV6-2 or TRBV6-3, the J call TRBJ2-2; 13 nucleotides line up with TRBD2. V lost 6 bases and J lost 4; bases outside the gene matches: 8. This CDR3 comprises 17 residues. Germline V gene sequence: CDR1 MNHEY, CDR2 SVGEGT.

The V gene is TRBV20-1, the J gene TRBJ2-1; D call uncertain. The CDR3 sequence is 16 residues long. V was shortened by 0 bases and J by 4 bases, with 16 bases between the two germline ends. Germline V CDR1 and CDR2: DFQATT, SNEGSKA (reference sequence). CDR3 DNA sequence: TGCAGTGCTAGAGATCGGCGCCCGGGTGCTTACAATGAGCAGTTCTTC. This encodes CSARDRRPGAYNEQFF.

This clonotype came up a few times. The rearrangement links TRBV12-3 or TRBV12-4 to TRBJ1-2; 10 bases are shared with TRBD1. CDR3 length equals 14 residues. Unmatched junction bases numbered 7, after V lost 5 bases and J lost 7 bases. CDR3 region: CASSPGTGVSGYTF. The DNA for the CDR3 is TGTGCCAGCAGTCCCGGGACAGGGGTTTCTGGCTACACCTTC.

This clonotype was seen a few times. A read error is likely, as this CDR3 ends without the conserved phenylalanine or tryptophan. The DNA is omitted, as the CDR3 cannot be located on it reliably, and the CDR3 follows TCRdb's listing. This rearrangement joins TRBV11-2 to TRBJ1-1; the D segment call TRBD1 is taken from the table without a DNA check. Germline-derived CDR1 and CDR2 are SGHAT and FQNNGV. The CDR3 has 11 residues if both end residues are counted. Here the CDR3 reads CASSLSSGPLL.

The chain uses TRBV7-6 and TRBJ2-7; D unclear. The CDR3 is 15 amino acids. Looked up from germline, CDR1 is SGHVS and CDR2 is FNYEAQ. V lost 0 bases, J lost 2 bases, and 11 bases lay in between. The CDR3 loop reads CASSLAIGGAYEQYF. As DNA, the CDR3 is TGTGCCAGCAGCTTAGCGATCGGTGGCGCCTACGAGCAGTACTTC.

As DNA, the CDR3 is TGTGCCAGCAGCTTAACCCCCAGGGACTTCGTCAACTACGAGCAGTACTTC. This sequence encodes CASSLTPRDFVNYEQYF. The V call is TRBV7-2, the J call TRBJ2-7; possibly TRBD2 for D (6 bases). CDR3 length: 17 residues. Per the germline V gene, CDR1 is SGHTA and CDR2 is FQGNSA. The V end was cut by 2 bases, the J end by 3 bases, with 20 bases between.